Shown below are 16 T cell receptor beta chains from a single sample sequenced in a study of PD-1 blockade in classical Hodgkin lymphoma. With no exception, relapse followed autologous stem cell transplantation in all patients, and brentuximab vedotin exposure varied. Clones were sequenced by immunoSEQ multiplex PCR, and TCRdb holds only the in-frame ones, with some missing. The sample contains more than 9,500 clones, about 85% of which appear only once. Source: peripheral blood mononuclear cells (PBMCs), taken at baseline. The receptor source for this set is a human donor with classical Hodgkin lymphoma.

This clone was recorded only once. This chain joins TRBV19 and TRBJ2-7; unclear D gene. The germline V gene encodes CDR1 LNHDA and CDR2 SQIVND (reference sequence). Between the trimmed V and J ends, which lost 3 bases and 0 bases, there was a span of 9 bases. This CDR3 spans 14 amino acids. The CDR3 DNA reads TGTGCCAGTAGTATGGAAGCGCTCTCCTACGAGCAGTACTTC. It specifies CASSMEALSYEQYF.

V gene TRBV11-3 combines with J gene TRBJ1-2, with TRBD1 matching over 7 bases. Germline trimming cut 5 bases from V and 3 bases from J; bases unmatched to any gene: 6. The germline V gene has CDR1 SGHNT and CDR2 YENEEA. The CDR3 has 14 residues. CDR3 nucleotide sequence: TGTGCCAGCAGCCCCCGGACAGGCCACTATGGCTACACCTTC. Translated, it gives CASSPRTGHYGYTF.

The table lists this clone with a count of one. Its ends do not fully match the called genes, so a read error is possible. This rearrangement joins TRBV9 to TRBJ1-1; D perhaps matches TRBD1 (6 bases). The CDR3 has 14 amino acids. From germline, CDR1 is SGDLS and CDR2 YYNGEE. The CDR3 coding sequence is TGTGCCAGCAGCCCACAGGTAGGGAGACAGGCCAGCATCTTT. Its translation: CASSPQVGRQASIF.

The chain links TRBV5-1 to TRBJ1-1; a possible D gene is TRBD1 (6 bases). V was trimmed by 6 bases and J by 1 base, leaving 16 bases between them. Germline V gene sequence: CDR1 SGHRS, CDR2 YFSETQ. This CDR3 region has 15 residues. The CDR3 DNA follows: TGCGCCAGCAAATACCAGGGGTTAGGGAACACTGAAGCTTTCTTT. Encoded protein: CASKYQGLGNTEAFF.

The gene calls are TRBV5-6 and TRBJ2-7; D unclear. V lost 0 bases and J lost 0, with 10 bases in between. CDR1 SGHDT and CDR2 YYEEEE come from the germline V gene. The CDR3 is 15 amino acids. The CDR3 sequence is CASSLGVIVSYEQYF. In DNA form, the CDR3 reads TGTGCCAGCAGCTTGGGGGTAATAGTCTCCTACGAGCAGTACTTC.

In regard to this clone: A junction end diverges from the germline sequence, so it may reflect a read error. The CDR3 nucleotides are TGCAGTGCTAAAGGCCAAAAGACCCAGTACTTC. Translated, it gives CSAKGQKTQYF. This chain uses TRBV20-1 with TRBJ2-5; D gene unclear. This CDR3 spans 11 amino acids. From germline, CDR1 is DFQATT and CDR2 SNEGSKA (reference sequence).

The CDR3 DNA follows: TGTGCCAGCAGCTTGGCCCCCAGGGGTGTTCAAGAGACCCAGTACTTC. Its translation: CASSLAPRGVQETQYF. The rearrangement uses TRBV5-4 and TRBJ2-5; possible D gene TRBD1, 6 bases. This CDR3 is built from 16 residues. V gave up 0 bases and J gave up 2 bases, with 14 bases separating them. Germline loops: CDR1 SGHNT, CDR2 YYREEE (reference sequence).

The genes are TRBV11-3 and TRBJ2-5; tentative D call: TRBD1 (6 bases). CDR3 size: 14 residues. The V end lost 5 bases, the J end lost 2 bases, and 12 bases lay between the germline ends. Germline-derived CDR1 and CDR2 are SGHNT and YENEEA. The CDR3 DNA reads as TGTGCCAGCAGCCATGGACAGAGACAAGAGACCCAGTACTTC. Residues: CASSHGQRQETQYF.

This clone was observed a few times. V is TRBV28 and J is TRBJ1-1; 7 bases match TRBD1. This CDR3 has 15 amino acids. The V and J ends lost 6 bases and 0 bases, in that order; junction bases with no gene match: 7. Looked up from germline, CDR1 is MDHEN and CDR2 is SYDVKM. DNA for the CDR3: TGTGCCAGCAGGGGGGGGACAGAGATGAACACTGAAGCTTTCTTT. Translated: CASRGGTEMNTEAFF.

This clone was seen only a few times. This chain joins TRBV11-3 and TRBJ2-3; D is unresolved. Germline-derived CDR1 and CDR2 are SGHNT and YENEEA. The CDR3 sequence is 13 residues long. Trimming left V 0 bases short and J 6 bases short, with 7 bases between. The CDR3 protein is CASSLEGSDTQYF. DNA for the CDR3: TGTGCCAGCAGCTTAGAGGGTAGTGATACGCAGTATTTT. The full variable domain, completed using reference TRBV11-3 and TRBJ2-3, is EAGVVQSPRYKIIEKKQPVAFWCNPISGHNTLYWYLQNLGQGPELLIRYENEEAVDDSQLPKDRFSAERLKGVDSTLKIQPAELGDSAVYLCASSLEGSDTQYFGPGTRLTVL.

This clone was seen a single time. The chain has TRBV28 and TRBJ2-7, with 8 bases aligning to TRBD1. The CDR3 is made up of 16 amino acids. J was trimmed by 5 bases and V by 1 base; bases with no gene match: 10. Per the germline V gene, CDR1 is MDHEN and CDR2 is SYDVKM. As DNA, the CDR3 is TGTGCCAGCAGTTTATTCGTGCGAGACAGGGGCAACGAGCAGTACTTC. This gives the protein CASSLFVRDRGNEQYF.

This chain links TRBV25-1 with TRBJ1-1, with 8 bases lining up with TRBD1. J was trimmed by 8 bases and V by 2 bases; bases with no gene match: 4. Germline V gene sequence: CDR1 MGHDK, CDR2 SYGVNS. The CDR3 has 13 amino acids. The CDR3, as DNA: TGTGCCAGCAGTGAAAAAGACAGGGGCGAAGCTTTCTTT. This codes for CASSEKDRGEAFF. Using reference TRBV25-1 and TRBJ1-1 for the parts outside the CDR3, the full variable domain is EADIYQTPRYLVIGTGKKITLECSQTMGHDKMYWYQQDPGMELHLIHYSYGVNSTEKGDLSSESTVSRIRTEHFPLTLESARPSHTSQYLCASSEKDRGEAFFGQGTRLTVV.

V usage is TRBV7-6 and J usage is TRBJ1-1; TRBD1 might be the D (6 bases). CDR3 length: 13 residues. Germline V lookup: CDR1 SGHVS, CDR2 FNYEAQ. Trimming removed 8 bases at V and 8 bases at J, with 18 bases between. CDR3 nucleotides: TGTGCCAGCGGCTCGGGGGGGGGCATCGAAGCTTTCTTT. Translation gives CASGSGGGIEAFF.

The chain uses TRBV4-3 and TRBJ2-7; unclear D gene. V dropped 1 base and J dropped 3 bases, with 7 bases sitting between them. Germline V gene lookup returns CDR1 LGHNA and CDR2 YSLEER. CDR3 length: 13 amino acids. CDR3 protein: CASSQGLYYEQYF. Here the CDR3 DNA reads TGCGCCAGCAGCCAAGGCCTGTACTACGAGCAGTACTTC.

The chain carries TRBV28 and TRBJ1-2; D not certain. The CDR3 has 13 amino acids. The germline V gene has CDR1 MDHEN and CDR2 SYDVKM. The V and J ends lost 7 bases and 3 bases respectively, with 12 bases between them. The CDR3 region has the DNA TGTGCCAGCATTGCGGGAGGTGACTATGGCTACACCTTC. Its translation is CASIAGGDYGYTF.

The chain is built from TRBV7-2 and TRBJ1-2; the D is unclear. This CDR3 has 13 residues. With 4 bases removed from V and 5 bases from J, the gap between germline ends came to 11 bases. Per germline, CDR1 SGHTA and CDR2 FQGNSA. The CDR3 nucleotides are TGTGCCAGCAGCTCGGAGGCTGGTTATGGCTACACCTTC. Its translation: CASSSEAGYGYTF.